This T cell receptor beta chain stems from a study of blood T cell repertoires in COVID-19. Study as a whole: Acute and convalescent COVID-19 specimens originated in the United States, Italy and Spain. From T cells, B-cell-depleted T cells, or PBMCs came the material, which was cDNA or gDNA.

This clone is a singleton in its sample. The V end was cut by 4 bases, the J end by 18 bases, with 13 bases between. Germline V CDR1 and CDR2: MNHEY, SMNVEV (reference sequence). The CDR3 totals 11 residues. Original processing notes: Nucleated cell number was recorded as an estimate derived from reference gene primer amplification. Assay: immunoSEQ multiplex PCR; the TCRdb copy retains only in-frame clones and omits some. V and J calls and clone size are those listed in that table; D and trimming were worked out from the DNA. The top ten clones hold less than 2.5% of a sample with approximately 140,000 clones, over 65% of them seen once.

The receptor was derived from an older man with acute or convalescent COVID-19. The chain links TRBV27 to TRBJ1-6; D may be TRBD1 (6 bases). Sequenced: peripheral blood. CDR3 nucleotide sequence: TGTGCCAGCAGTTCGCAGGGGCCTTCCCACTTT. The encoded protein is CASSSQGPSHF.